These 32 T cell receptor beta chains came from one sample sequenced in a study of blood T cell repertoires in COVID-19 (dated by TCRdb to about 2020). Preparation of the library involved the immunoSEQ multiplex PCR assay. TCRdb stores this immuneACCESS table with in-frame sequences only. Part of the clones is absent; in the studies checked, under half of the shortfall reflects unresolved V genes, and no reason is known for the rest. Here the sample has over 250,000 clones; roughly 86% occur a single time. The top ten hold about 9.8% of the sample. The sample taken for sequencing was peripheral blood. Receptor source: a man aged 35-49 years who had recovered from COVID-19.

CDR3 sequence: CASTTSGRATEQYF. In DNA, the CDR3 is TGTGCCAGCACGACTAGCGGGAGGGCCACCGAGCAGTACTTC. This chain connects TRBV13 to TRBJ2-7, with 14 nucleotides matching TRBD2. Germline CDR1 is PRHDT and CDR2 is FYEKMQ (reference sequence). The CDR3 contains 14 residues. The V segment lost 7 bases and the J segment 6 bases; nucleotides outside the gene matches: 5.

This chain uses TRBV18 with TRBJ1-5; the D gene is possibly TRBD1 (5 bases). This CDR3 is built from 13 residues. Germline V lookup: CDR1 KGHSH, CDR2 LQKENI. Trimming pared 8 bases from V and 4 bases from J, leaving 12 bases between. CDR3 in DNA: TGTGCCAGCAGCAGGGAGGTGAATCAGCCCCAGCATTTT. Its translation is CASSREVNQPQHF.

V is TRBV9 and J is TRBJ2-5; TRBD2 agrees at 8 bases. V dropped 1 base and J dropped 2; count of bases not matched to a gene: 4. The CDR3 runs 15 residues. Germline assignment: CDR1 SGDLS and CDR2 YYNGEE. The CDR3 here is CASSVSGGLQETQYF. CDR3 in DNA: TGTGCCAGCAGCGTATCGGGGGGGCTGCAAGAGACCCAGTACTTC.

The sample holds one count of this clone. The V call is TRBV9, the J call TRBJ2-7, with TRBD1 matching over 8 bases. CDR1 is SGDLS and CDR2 is YYNGEE in the germline V gene. The V and J ends lost 4 bases and 0 bases, in that order; junction bases with no gene match: 6. The CDR3 consists of 15 residues. The CDR3, as DNA: TGTGCCAGCAGCCCTCGGACAGGGAGCTCCTACGAGCAGTACTTC. This sequence encodes CASSPRTGSSYEQYF.

The rearrangement joins TRBV27 to TRBJ2-3, with D perhaps matching TRBD2 (5 bases). Germline values: CDR1 MNHEY, CDR2 SMNVEV (reference sequence). V was pared by 6 bases and J by 1 base, with 17 bases between. This CDR3 has 16 residues. The CDR3 sequence is CASSPGSPYGTDTQYF. The CDR3 DNA sequence: TGTGCCAGCAGCCCGGGGAGCCCCTATGGCACAGATACGCAGTATTTT.

A single count supports this clone. This chain links TRBV5-1 with TRBJ2-3, with TRBD2 identical over 14 bases. The CDR3 loop spans 18 amino acids. Germline-derived CDR1 and CDR2 are SGHRS and YFSETQ. The J segment lost 5 bases and the V segment lost 3 bases, leaving 11 bases of the junction unmatched. The CDR3 spells CASSSGLTSGGALDTQYF. CDR3 nucleotide sequence: TGCGCCAGCAGCTCGGGCCTGACTAGCGGGGGGGCTCTAGATACGCAGTATTTT.

About this clone: This sample also contains other DNA sequences that code for the same CDR3. The CDR3 protein is CASSREASGGTQYF. DNA of the CDR3: TGTGCCAGCAGCCGAGAGGCCTCGGGAGGTACGCAGTATTTT. The chain uses TRBV7-8 and TRBJ2-3, with TRBD2 matching 7 bases. The length of the CDR3 is 14 residues. V shed 5 bases, J shed 8 bases, and the junction held 10 bases outside the gene matches. CDR1 and CDR2 from the germline V gene are SGHVS and FQNEAQ.

The chain has TRBV9 and TRBJ2-5, with 14 bases that match TRBD2. V dropped 0 bases and J dropped 6; count of bases not matched to a gene: 10. CDR3 size: 18 residues. The V gene's germline CDR1 is SGDLS and CDR2 YYNGEE. The CDR3 loop is CASSVAETSGGAQKTQYF. For the CDR3, the DNA is TGTGCCAGCAGCGTAGCGGAGACTAGCGGGGGGGCGCAGAAGACCCAGTACTTC.

The rearrangement uses TRBV5-6 and TRBJ1-6, with D possibly being TRBD1 (5 bases). The V gene's germline CDR1 is SGHDT and CDR2 YYEEEE. This CDR3 is 17 amino acids long. Deletions cut 3 bases from V and 2 bases from J, with 15 bases between. CDR3: CASSSLVGGTYNSPLHF. For the CDR3, the DNA is TGTGCCAGCAGCTCACTCGTGGGGGGTACCTATAATTCACCCCTCCACTTT.

This sequence joins TRBV19 and TRBJ2-1; 10 nucleotides align to TRBD1. The CDR3 spans 14 residues. The ends lost 8 bases at V and 7 bases at J; junction bases unmatched: 8. Germline CDR1 reads LNHDA; CDR2 reads SQIVND (reference sequence). This chain's CDR3 is CASSRQGAGNEQFF. CDR3 sequence (DNA): TGTGCCAGTTCTCGACAGGGGGCAGGTAATGAGCAGTTCTTC.

The chain employs TRBV7-9 and TRBJ2-3, with a tentative D call TRBD1 (6 bases). The CDR3 sequence is 13 residues long. V was shortened by 1 base and J by 7 bases, with 9 bases between the two germline ends. Germline V CDR1 and CDR2: SEHNR, FQNEAQ (reference sequence). CDR3 coding DNA: TGTGCCAGCAGCTTAGTGGGGGCGCATACGCAGTATTTT. Its translation: CASSLVGAHTQYF.

This clone has more than one count but fewer than ten. The chain links TRBV7-8 to TRBJ2-1; 7 nucleotides line up with TRBD1. V lost 5 bases, J lost 6 bases, and 13 bases stayed unmatched. This CDR3 has 16 amino acids. The germline V gene has CDR1 SGHVS and CDR2 FQNEAQ. The CDR3 here is CASSPYSGTVGNEQFF. The CDR3 coding sequence is TGTGCCAGCAGCCCTTACTCCGGGACAGTTGGCAATGAGCAGTTCTTC.

This chain connects TRBV4-3 to TRBJ1-3; D gene uncertain. Germline loops: CDR1 LGHNA, CDR2 YSLEER. V lost 3 bases and J lost 4, with 7 bases in between. The CDR3 runs 13 residues. The CDR3 loop is CASSQARGNTIYF. The CDR3 coding sequence is TGCGCCAGCAGCCAGGCACGAGGAAACACCATATATTTT.

The chain is built from TRBV29-1 and TRBJ2-6; TRBD1 agrees at 7 bases. The CDR3 sequence is 17 residues long. From germline, CDR1 is SQVTM and CDR2 ANQGSEA. With V trimmed by 2 bases and J by 1 base, 8 bases remained unmatched. The CDR3, as DNA: TGCAGCGTTGAACTCCGGGACAGAAAATCTGGGGCCAACGTCCTGACTTTC. Translation: CSVELRDRKSGANVLTF.

The chain recombines TRBV5-4 with TRBJ2-5, with 8 bases fitting TRBD2. The CDR3 length is 15 residues. Per germline, CDR1 SGHNT and CDR2 YYREEE (reference sequence). The ends lost 4 bases at V and 2 bases at J; junction bases unmatched: 7. The CDR3 reads CASSRGTRGQETQYF. CDR3 coding DNA: TGTGCCAGCAGCCGAGGGACTAGAGGGCAAGAGACCCAGTACTTC.

The V and J genes are TRBV12-3 or TRBV12-4 and TRBJ2-7; D ambiguous. The CDR3 sequence is 12 residues long. V was clipped by 5 bases and J by 0 bases, with 5 bases between them. The CDR3 here is CASSINSYEQYF. The CDR3, as DNA: TGTGCCAGCAGTATAAACTCCTACGAGCAGTACTTC.

V usage is TRBV18 and J usage is TRBJ1-3, with a tentative D call TRBD1 (5 bases). CDR3 size: 17 residues. Germline V CDR1 and CDR2: KGHSH, LQKENI. V lost 2 bases, J lost 0 bases, and 14 bases lay in between. The CDR3 loop is CASSPFSTGSSGNTIYF. The CDR3 DNA reads TGTGCCAGCTCACCATTTTCTACAGGCTCCTCTGGAAACACCATATATTTT.

This sequence joins TRBV29-1 and TRBJ1-2; 7 bases map to TRBD1. This CDR3 region has 11 residues. Per the germline V gene, CDR1 is SQVTM and CDR2 is ANQGSEA. V lost 4 bases to trimming and J lost 6 bases; unmatched junction nucleotides: 2. The CDR3 is CSVARGDGYTF. The CDR3 DNA sequence: TGCAGCGTTGCCAGGGGGGATGGCTACACCTTC.

This rearrangement joins TRBV6-6 to TRBJ2-3; TRBD2 is a possible D gene (5 bases). V lost 7 bases and J 5 bases, leaving 7 bases between the germline ends. The germline gives CDR1 MNHNY, CDR2 SVGAGI (reference sequence). CDR3 length equals 11 residues. The CDR3 spells CASKAGDTQYF. Here the CDR3 DNA reads TGTGCCAGCAAGGCGGGAGATACGCAGTATTTT.

The chain has TRBV5-5 and TRBJ2-2; a weak D match, TRBD1 (5 bases). CDR3 length equals 18 residues. CDR1 and CDR2 (germline): SGHKS, YYEKEE (reference sequence). Trimming removed 0 bases at V and 5 bases at J, with 20 bases between. The CDR3 here is CASSLEPHLGQGTGELFF. CDR3 nucleotides: TGTGCCAGCAGCTTGGAGCCGCACCTGGGGCAGGGAACCGGGGAGCTGTTTTTT.

This chain uses TRBV20-1 with TRBJ1-2; D not certain. CDR1 and CDR2 (germline): DFQATT, SNEGSKA (reference sequence). This CDR3 spans 11 amino acids. V lost 0 bases to trimming and J lost 8 bases, with 7 bases between them. Written as DNA, the CDR3 is TGCAGTGCTAGAGAGGTGAGAGGCTACACCTTC. Translation: CSAREVRGYTF.

V gene TRBV4-1 combines with J gene TRBJ2-1; D is unresolved. V lost 0 bases and J lost 1, with 7 bases in between. CDR1 and CDR2 (germline): MGHRA, YSYEKL. The CDR3 spans 15 residues. DNA for the CDR3: TGCGCCAGCAGCCAAGACGCGAGATCCTACAATGAGCAGTTCTTC. Protein: CASSQDARSYNEQFF.

This sequence joins TRBV29-1 and TRBJ2-1; perhaps TRBD2 as D (6 bases). V lost 6 bases, J lost 9 bases, and 12 bases lay in between. This CDR3 comprises 11 residues. Looked up from germline, CDR1 is SQVTM and CDR2 is ANQGSEA. CDR3: CSVDREIEQFF. CDR3 DNA: TGCAGCGTCGACCGGGAGATTGAGCAGTTCTTC.

The chain recombines TRBV7-2 with TRBJ1-2; 8 bases align to TRBD1. The length of the CDR3 is 15 residues. V dropped 2 bases and J dropped 8; count of bases not matched to a gene: 10. Looked up from germline, CDR1 is SGHTA and CDR2 is FQGNSA. DNA of the CDR3: TGTGCCAGCAGCTTACCGACAGGGGTGCGGGTCGGCTACACCTTC. Residues: CASSLPTGVRVGYTF.

J is TRBJ2-1 and V is TRBV15, with 7 nucleotides matching TRBD1. V trimming: 3 bases; J trimming: 4 bases; junction bases outside the gene matches: 9. This CDR3 has 16 residues. CDR1 is LNHNV and CDR2 is YYDKDF in the germline V gene (reference sequence). CDR3 nucleotides: TGTGCCACCAGCAGCCCTTCAGGGGGACCTTACAATGAGCAGTTCTTC. Its protein product is CATSSPSGGPYNEQFF.

The sample holds a few counts of this clone. This chain joins TRBV6-5 and TRBJ1-1; the D gene is possibly TRBD1 (5 bases). Germline lookup yields CDR1 MNHEY and CDR2 SVGAGI. CDR3 size: 13 residues. Trimming removed 5 bases at V and 2 bases at J, with 9 bases between. CDR3 protein: CASSPTGNTEAFF. CDR3 nucleotides: TGTGCCAGCAGTCCCACAGGAAACACTGAAGCTTTCTTT.

V and J are TRBV7-9 and TRBJ2-5; D uncertain. V lost 4 bases, J lost 0 bases, and 9 bases lay in between. This CDR3 comprises 14 residues. Germline lookup yields CDR1 SEHNR and CDR2 FQNEAQ (reference sequence). CDR3 in DNA: TGTGCCAGCAGCTCGACTCAGTACCAAGAGACCCAGTACTTC. Protein sequence: CASSSTQYQETQYF.

The chain links TRBV24-1 to TRBJ2-1; 8 nucleotides align to TRBD1. Germline CDR1 and CDR2: KGHDR and SFDVKD. V lost 6 bases and J lost 6; bases outside the gene matches: 9. CDR3 size: 15 residues. CDR3 loop: CATSSPGQGFNEQFF. The CDR3 DNA follows: TGTGCCACCAGTTCTCCAGGACAGGGATTCAATGAGCAGTTCTTC.

The genes are TRBV4-1 and TRBJ1-1; D call uncertain. CDR1 is MGHRA, CDR2 YSYEKL, per germline. The CDR3 is 17 residues long. Between the trimmed V and J ends, which lost 3 bases and 3 bases, there was a span of 20 bases. CDR3 sequence: CASSHLADGGRDTEAFF. Written as DNA, the CDR3 is TGCGCCAGCAGCCATCTCGCGGATGGAGGACGCGACACTGAAGCTTTCTTT.

This chain links TRBV5-4 with TRBJ1-2, with TRBD1 matching 7 bases. CDR1 is SGHNT, CDR2 YYREEE, per germline (reference sequence). Trimming took 4 bases from V and 1 from J; bases not matched to a gene: 19. This CDR3 comprises 19 residues. In DNA, the CDR3 is TGTGCCAGCAGCGAGAACTGGGACAGATCCCGCACCTTTAACTATGGCTACACCTTC. Its protein is CASSENWDRSRTFNYGYTF.

The table lists this clone with a count of one. V usage is TRBV2 and J usage is TRBJ2-1, with 10 bases aligning to TRBD2. Germline V gene sequence: CDR1 SNHLY, CDR2 FYNNEI. The length of the CDR3 is 15 residues. J was trimmed by 1 base and V by 6 bases; bases with no gene match: 3. DNA of the CDR3: TGTGCCAGCAGGAAACTAGCGGGGTCCTACAATGAGCAGTTCTTC. Translation: CASRKLAGSYNEQFF.

V gene TRBV7-2 combines with J gene TRBJ2-3; TRBD1 might be the D (6 bases). From germline, CDR1 is SGHTA and CDR2 FQGNSA. Trimming removed 0 bases from V and 2 bases from J, with 9 bases in between. This CDR3 region has 15 residues. Here the CDR3 DNA reads TGTGCCAGCAGCTTAGCCACAGGGACCACAGATACGCAGTATTTT. Translating it yields CASSLATGTTDTQYF.